One sample yielded the 25 T cell receptor beta chains listed below, sequenced in a study of blood T cell repertoires in COVID-19. This table comes from immunoSEQ multiplex PCR, and its TCRdb copy is limited to in-frame clones, with some not included. The sample holds approximately 120,000 clones, about 80% seen once. The specimen was peripheral blood. These receptors came from a woman in her forties or fifties with acute or convalescent COVID-19.

V is TRBV7-8 and J is TRBJ2-7; the match to TRBD2 covers 9 bases. V shed 2 bases, J shed 7 bases, and the junction held 15 bases outside the gene matches. In germline, CDR1 is SGHVS, CDR2 FQNEAQ. There are 17 residues in the CDR3. Here the CDR3 reads CASSLLASGTPPVEQYF. CDR3 sequence (DNA): TGTGCCAGCAGCTTACTAGCTAGCGGGACCCCCCCTGTGGAGCAGTACTTC.

The chain carries TRBV30 and TRBJ1-1; D is unresolved. CDR1 is GTSNPN and CDR2 is SVGIG in the germline V gene (reference sequence). The length of the CDR3 is 12 residues. V gave up 3 bases and J gave up 5 bases, with 10 bases separating them. CDR3 residues: CAWSFARTEAFF. In DNA, the CDR3 is TGTGCCTGGAGCTTCGCGAGGACTGAAGCTTTCTTT.

The rearrangement uses TRBV28 and TRBJ2-1, with unresolved D. Germline V gives CDR1 MDHEN, CDR2 SYDVKM. This CDR3 has 15 amino acids. The V and J ends lost 2 bases and 7 bases respectively, with 15 bases between them. In nucleotides, the CDR3 is TGTGCCAGCAGTTTACTCCGGGTCCGTGGTAATGAGCAGTTCTTC. Its protein product is CASSLLRVRGNEQFF.

The chain uses TRBV24-1 and TRBJ2-2; TRBD1 might be the D (6 bases). Trimming stripped 9 bases from V and 2 bases from J, with 21 bases between. The germline gives CDR1 KGHDR, CDR2 SFDVKD. CDR3 length: 17 residues. CDR3 nucleotide sequence: TGTGCCACCGGAGACCTGGGACAAGGGGTAAACACCGGGGAGCTGTTTTTT. This encodes CATGDLGQGVNTGELFF.

The chain uses TRBV2 and TRBJ1-1; D unclear. The CDR3 runs to 13 residues. Germline-derived CDR1 and CDR2 are SNHLY and FYNNEI. The V and J ends lost 7 bases and 4 bases respectively, with 13 bases between them. Here the CDR3 reads CASIIGEATEAFF. The CDR3 nucleotides are TGTGCCAGCATTATTGGGGAGGCCACTGAAGCTTTCTTT.

The V call is TRBV3-1 (or the pseudogene TRBV3-2), the J call TRBJ1-1; tentative D call: TRBD1 (5 bases). Germline CDR1 reads LGHDT; CDR2 reads YNNKEL (reference sequence). This CDR3 contains 14 residues. V was clipped by 1 base and J by 4 bases, with 10 bases between them. CDR3 nucleotides: TGTGCCAGCAGCCAAGTTAGTGGGGCCACTGAAGCTTTCTTT. Translated: CASSQVSGATEAFF.

This clone was seen once. The V call is TRBV11-2, the J call TRBJ1-2; possibly TRBD1 for D (6 bases). CDR3 length: 16 residues. The germline V gene has CDR1 SGHAT and CDR2 FQNNGV. Between the trimmed V and J ends, which lost 5 bases and 4 bases, there was a span of 20 bases. The DNA for the CDR3 is TGTGCCAGCAGCATCGGACAGTCCCTTGCATTCTATGGCTACACCTTC. This encodes CASSIGQSLAFYGYTF.

The J gene is TRBJ2-1, the V gene TRBV7-6; the match to TRBD2 covers 9 bases. V dropped 3 bases and J dropped 7; count of bases not matched to a gene: 10. Germline CDR1 and CDR2: SGHVS and FNYEAQ. The CDR3 length is 16 residues. The CDR3 coding sequence is TGTGCCAGCAGCTTCGGGCGGGGGGGCAGTGGGAATGAGCAGTTCTTC. It translates to CASSFGRGGSGNEQFF.

V and J are TRBV6-5 and TRBJ1-4, with D possibly TRBD1 on 5 matching bases. CDR3 length equals 15 residues. The V end was cut by 7 bases, the J end by 8 bases, with 20 bases between. Germline V gives CDR1 MNHEY, CDR2 SVGAGI. The CDR3 sequence is CASTVSNRGKEKLFF. CDR3 sequence (DNA): TGTGCCAGCACCGTTTCAAATAGGGGAAAGGAAAAACTGTTTTTT.

The chain uses TRBV11-2 and TRBJ1-5, with D possibly matching TRBD1 (6 bases). Germline assignment: CDR1 SGHAT and CDR2 FQNNGV. The V gene lost 5 bases and the J gene lost 7 bases, with 18 bases spanning the gap. The CDR3 length is 15 residues. The DNA for the CDR3 is TGTGCCAGCAGCCCTACACAGGGTTTGGGGCAGCCCCAGCATTTT. It yields the protein CASSPTQGLGQPQHF.

The chain uses TRBV10-3 and TRBJ2-5; 9 bases are a match to TRBD1. Germline V gene data show CDR1 as ENHRY and CDR2 as SYGVKD. The CDR3 consists of 14 residues. With V trimmed by 6 bases and J by 4 bases, 6 bases remained unmatched. Here the CDR3 DNA reads TGTGCCATCAGCGGGACAGGGCTGGGAGAGACCCAGTACTTC. Its protein product is CAISGTGLGETQYF.

V usage is TRBV5-6 and J usage is TRBJ1-5, with 8 bases lining up with TRBD1. The junction had 3 bases not matched to a gene; V was cut back by 4 bases and J by 0 bases. Germline-derived CDR1 and CDR2 are SGHDT and YYEEEE. There are 15 residues in the CDR3. In DNA form, the CDR3 reads TGTGCCAGCAGCCCAGGGGGCCCTAGCAATCAGCCCCAGCATTTT. This codes for CASSPGGPSNQPQHF.

The chain couples TRBV4-1 to TRBJ1-3; D is uncertain. The CDR3 runs to 16 residues. Germline V CDR1 and CDR2: MGHRA, YSYEKL. V dropped 1 base and J dropped 4 bases, with 14 bases sitting between them. The CDR3 DNA is TGCGCCAGCAGCCAAGTTTCGCAGGCCAAAGGAAACACCATATATTTT. Its translation: CASSQVSQAKGNTIYF.

J is TRBJ2-7 and V is TRBV5-1; TRBD1 matches at 9 bases. V shed 3 bases and J 3 bases; nucleotides not matched to a gene: 4. The CDR3 is 14 residues long. The germline CDR1 and CDR2 sequences are SGHRS and YFSETQ. The CDR3 DNA sequence: TGCGCCAGCAGCTGGGACAGGGATGTCTACGAGCAGTACTTC. Its protein is CASSWDRDVYEQYF.

Only one count was recorded for this clone. The gene calls are TRBV5-1 and TRBJ1-5; possibly TRBD1 for D (5 bases). Germline V gene lookup returns CDR1 SGHRS and CDR2 YFSETQ. The CDR3 sequence is 16 residues long. The DNA for the CDR3 is TGCGCGCCCTCCTGGGGGACTCAAGGTTACAATCAGCCCCAGCATTTT. This encodes CAPSWGTQGYNQPQHF.

This chain connects TRBV6-5 to TRBJ2-7; D is possibly TRBD1 (5 bases). This CDR3 region has 14 residues. CDR1 MNHEY and CDR2 SVGAGI come from the germline V gene. With 5 bases removed from V and 7 bases from J, the gap between germline ends came to 18 bases. The DNA of the CDR3 is TGTGCCAGCAGTACTGAAGTGGCAGGGTTTGAGCAGTACTTC. Translated, it gives CASSTEVAGFEQYF.

J is TRBJ2-3 and V is TRBV6-2 or TRBV6-3; 9 bases fit TRBD2. This CDR3 region has 15 residues. Germline CDR1 is MNHEY and CDR2 is SVGEGT. Trimming took 4 bases from V and 5 from J; bases not matched to a gene: 7. CDR3 in amino acids: CASSSRTRGGDTQYF. In DNA, the CDR3 is TGTGCCAGCAGTTCCCGAACGCGGGGGGGAGATACGCAGTATTTT.

The V call is TRBV19, the J call TRBJ1-2; 11 nucleotides line up with TRBD1. The CDR3 runs 14 residues. Germline V gene sequence: CDR1 LNHDA, CDR2 SQIVND (reference sequence). Germline trimming cut 5 bases from V and 2 bases from J; bases unmatched to any gene: 1. CDR3 protein: CASSRTGGNYGYTF. CDR3 bases: TGTGCCAGTAGTCGGACAGGGGGCAACTATGGCTACACCTTC.

The rearrangement links TRBV2 to TRBJ1-1; 7 bases match TRBD1. CDR1 is SNHLY, CDR2 FYNNEI, per germline. The V and J ends lost 8 bases and 1 base, in that order; junction bases with no gene match: 4. The CDR3 consists of 13 residues. CDR3 protein: CASVRDRNTEAFF. The CDR3 nucleotides are TGTGCCAGCGTTAGGGACAGGAACACTGAAGCTTTCTTT.

V usage is TRBV6-1 and J usage is TRBJ1-6, with D perhaps TRBD1 (5 bases). CDR3 size: 18 residues. V was trimmed by 2 bases and J by 7 bases, leaving 21 bases between them. Germline CDR1 MNHNS, CDR2 SASEGT. The CDR3 DNA reads TGTGCCAGCAGTGAATTTACGGGGATGGGACTTTCGAATTCACCCCTCCACTTT. This translates into CASSEFTGMGLSNSPLHF.

This sequence joins TRBV5-5 and TRBJ1-3; 7 positions agree with TRBD1. The CDR3 spans 17 residues. The junction had 10 bases not matched to a gene; V was cut back by 2 bases and J by 2 bases. Per germline, CDR1 SGHKS and CDR2 YYEKEE (reference sequence). CDR3: CASSFSPQGGPGNTIYF. The DNA for the CDR3 is TGTGCCAGCAGCTTCTCCCCGCAGGGGGGTCCTGGAAACACCATATATTTT.

Here the CDR3 reads CACSDSGGYYEQYF. The CDR3 nucleotides read TGTGCCTGCTCCGACAGCGGGGGATACTACGAGCAGTACTTC. The chain uses TRBV3-1 (or the pseudogene TRBV3-2) and TRBJ2-7; TRBD2 agrees at 8 bases. The germline gives CDR1 LGHDT, CDR2 YNNKEL (reference sequence). CDR3 size: 14 residues. Germline trimming cut 11 bases from V and 3 bases from J; bases unmatched to any gene: 12.

The chain carries TRBV7-8 and TRBJ1-2; 12 bases fit TRBD1. Germline CDR1 reads SGHVS; CDR2 reads FQNEAQ. V lost 1 base to trimming and J lost 3 bases; unmatched junction nucleotides: 3. The CDR3 covers 16 residues. The CDR3 reads CASSLGDRGRDYGYTF. In nucleotides, the CDR3 is TGTGCCAGCAGCTTAGGGGACAGGGGGCGCGACTATGGCTACACCTTC.

In DNA form, the CDR3 reads TGTGCCAGCAGAGGGGCAGGGATTAGCACAGATACGCAGTATTTT. It is translated as CASRGAGISTDTQYF. The J gene is TRBJ2-3, the V gene TRBV2; possible D gene TRBD1, 5 bases. V was shortened by 6 bases and J by 0 bases, with 13 bases between the two germline ends. Germline V gene sequence: CDR1 SNHLY, CDR2 FYNNEI. This CDR3 is built from 15 residues.

The chain joins TRBV12-5 to TRBJ1-3; TRBD1 might be the D (6 bases). Trimming removed 5 bases at V and 0 bases at J, with 14 bases between. The CDR3 contains 16 residues. Germline values: CDR1 LGHNT, CDR2 FRNRAP. This chain's CDR3 is CASGPLQGFSGNTIYF. CDR3 sequence (DNA): TGTGCTAGTGGTCCATTACAGGGCTTCTCTGGAAACACCATATATTTT.